Listed here are 3 T cell receptor beta chains from one sample, sequenced in a study of blood T cell repertoires in COVID-19. The repertoire was sequenced with immunoSEQ multiplex PCR; TCRdb's copy has only in-frame clones and lacks some. The sample includes roughly 150,000 clones, 85% to 90% of them seen just once. Sequencing was carried out using peripheral blood. These receptors all come from a woman in her sixties with active COVID-19.

This clone showed up just a few times. The chain recombines TRBV7-3 with TRBJ2-7, with a tentative D call TRBD2 (6 bases). This CDR3 spans 13 amino acids. Germline V lookup: CDR1 SGHTA, CDR2 FQGTGA. V was pared by 2 bases and J by 5 bases, with 10 bases between. The CDR3 region is CASSLHGEDEQYF. CDR3 in DNA: TGTGCCAGCAGCTTACACGGGGAGGACGAGCAGTACTTC. The full variable domain, with the rest looked up from reference TRBV7-3 and TRBJ2-7, is GAGVSQTPSNKVTEKGKYVELRCDPISGHTALYWYRQSLGQGPEFLIYFQGTGAADDSGLPNDRFFAVRPEGSVSTLKIQRTERGDSAVYLCASSLHGEDEQYFGPGTRLTVT.

The V and J genes are TRBV5-1 and TRBJ1-2, with D possibly TRBD1 on 6 matching bases. V was shortened by 6 bases and J by 0 bases, with 15 bases between the two germline ends. This CDR3 has 15 amino acids. Germline CDR1 reads SGHRS; CDR2 reads YFSETQ. Here the CDR3 DNA reads TGCGCCAGCACCATAACGGGACAAGCTAACTATGGCTACACCTTC. This codes for CASTITGQANYGYTF.

Only one count was recorded for this clone. The J gene is TRBJ2-5, the V gene TRBV28, with D unclear. This CDR3 is built from 13 residues. Germline V CDR1 and CDR2: MDHEN, SYDVKM. V was shortened by 6 bases and J by 5 bases, with 13 bases between the two germline ends. The CDR3 bases are TGTGCCAGCAGCACACCCGCCCTTGAGACCCAGTACTTC. It is translated as CASSTPALETQYF.